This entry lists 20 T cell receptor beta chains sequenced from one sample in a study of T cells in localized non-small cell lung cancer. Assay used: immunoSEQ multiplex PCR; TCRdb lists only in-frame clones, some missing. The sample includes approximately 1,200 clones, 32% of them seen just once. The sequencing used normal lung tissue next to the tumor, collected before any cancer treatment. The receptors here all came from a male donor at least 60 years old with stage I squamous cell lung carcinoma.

CDR3 protein: CASSRGQNYGYTF. CDR3 nucleotides: TGTGCCAGCTCACGGGGACAGAACTATGGCTACACCTTC. The chain joins TRBV18 to TRBJ1-2; 7 positions match TRBD1. The ends lost 4 bases at V and 2 bases at J; junction bases unmatched: 1. The CDR3 runs to 13 residues. From germline, CDR1 is KGHSH and CDR2 LQKENI.

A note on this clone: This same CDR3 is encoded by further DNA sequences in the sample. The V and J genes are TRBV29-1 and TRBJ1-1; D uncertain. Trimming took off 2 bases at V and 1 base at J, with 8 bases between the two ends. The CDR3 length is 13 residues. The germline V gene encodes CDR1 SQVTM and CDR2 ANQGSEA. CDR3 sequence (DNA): TGCAGCGTTGAAAGGCAGAAGAACACTGAAGCTTTCTTT. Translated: CSVERQKNTEAFF.

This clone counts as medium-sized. The CDR3: CASSLSIQENYGYTF. CDR3 nucleotides: TGTGCCAGCAGCTTAAGTATCCAGGAAAACTATGGCTACACCTTC. The V and J genes are TRBV11-3 and TRBJ1-2, with D uncertain. Between the trimmed V and J ends, which lost 2 bases and 2 bases, there was a span of 12 bases. The germline CDR1 and CDR2 sequences are SGHNT and YENEEA. This CDR3 has 15 residues.

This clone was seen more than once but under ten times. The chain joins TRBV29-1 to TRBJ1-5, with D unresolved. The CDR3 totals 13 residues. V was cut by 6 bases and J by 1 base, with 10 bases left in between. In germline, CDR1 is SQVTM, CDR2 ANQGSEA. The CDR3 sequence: CSVERGSNQPQHF. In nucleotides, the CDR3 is TGCAGCGTGGAAAGAGGGAGCAATCAGCCCCAGCATTTT.

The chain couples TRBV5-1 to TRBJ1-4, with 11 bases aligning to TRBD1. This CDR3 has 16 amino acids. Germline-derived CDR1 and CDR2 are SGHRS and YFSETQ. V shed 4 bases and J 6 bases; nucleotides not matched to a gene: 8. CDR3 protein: CASSKGQGARDEKLFF. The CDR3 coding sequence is TGCGCCAGCAGCAAAGGACAGGGGGCACGTGATGAAAAACTGTTTTTT. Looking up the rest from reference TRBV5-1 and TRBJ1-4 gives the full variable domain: KAGVTQTPRYLIKTRGQQVTLSCSPISGHRSVSWYQQTPGQGLQFLFEYFSETQRNKGNFPGRFSGRQFSNSRSEMNVSTLELGDSALYLCASSKGQGARDEKLFFGSGTQLSVL.

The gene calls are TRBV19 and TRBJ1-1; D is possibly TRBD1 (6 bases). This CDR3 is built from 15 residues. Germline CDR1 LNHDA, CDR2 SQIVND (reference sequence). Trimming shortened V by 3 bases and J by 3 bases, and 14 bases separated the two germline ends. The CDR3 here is CASSMGDTGHTEAFF. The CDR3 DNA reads TGTGCCAGTAGTATGGGGGATACAGGGCACACTGAAGCTTTCTTT.

DNA of the CDR3: TGTGCCTGGAGTGTACAGAACGAGACCCAGTACTTC. It yields the protein CAWSVQNETQYF. The chain links TRBV30 to TRBJ2-5, with unresolved D. The CDR3 length is 12 residues. Between the trimmed V and J ends, which lost 0 bases and 5 bases, there was a span of 7 bases. Germline CDR1 and CDR2: GTSNPN and SVGIG (reference sequence).

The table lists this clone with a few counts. The CDR3 region has the DNA TGTGCCAGCAACCCGGACAGGGGTATTGCCGGGGAGCTGTTTTTT. It is translated as CASNPDRGIAGELFF. The chain couples TRBV11-3 to TRBJ2-2, with 9 bases that match TRBD1. Unmatched junction bases numbered 9, after V lost 7 bases and J lost 6 bases. Germline V gene sequence: CDR1 SGHNT, CDR2 YENEEA. This CDR3 is 15 amino acids long. Using reference TRBV11-3 and TRBJ2-2 for the parts outside the CDR3, the full variable domain is EAGVVQSPRYKIIEKKQPVAFWCNPISGHNTLYWYLQNLGQGPELLIRYENEEAVDDSQLPKDRFSAERLKGVDSTLKIQPAELGDSAVYLCASNPDRGIAGELFFGEGSRLTVL.

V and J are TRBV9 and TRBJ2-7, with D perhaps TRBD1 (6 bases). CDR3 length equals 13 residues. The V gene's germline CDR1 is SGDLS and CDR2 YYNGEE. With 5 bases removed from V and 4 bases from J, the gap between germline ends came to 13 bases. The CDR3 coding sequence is TGTGCCAGCAGTGAAGGCCAGGGGTACGAGCAGTACTTC. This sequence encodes CASSEGQGYEQYF.

The CDR3 loop reads CASSISGSRVNTEAFF. The CDR3 nucleotides read TGTGCCAGTAGTATTTCAGGTTCCAGGGTGAACACTGAAGCTTTCTTT. The V and J genes are TRBV19 and TRBJ1-1; weak D call: TRBD1 (5 bases). V lost 3 bases to trimming and J lost 0 bases, with 14 bases between them. The CDR3 covers 16 residues. The germline V gene encodes CDR1 LNHDA and CDR2 SQIVND (reference sequence).

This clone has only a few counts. Here the CDR3 DNA reads TGTGCCAGCAGCTTAGCACAGGGGGCAGATACGCAGTATTTT. This sequence encodes CASSLAQGADTQYF. The gene calls are TRBV13 and TRBJ2-3, with 8 bases that match TRBD1. The CDR3 contains 14 residues. Per germline, CDR1 PRHDT and CDR2 FYEKMQ (reference sequence). After removal of 1 base from V and 4 bases from J, the junction contained 1 base not matched to a gene. Filled out from reference TRBV13 and TRBJ2-3, the complete variable domain reads AAGVIQSPRHLIKEKRETATLKCYPIPRHDTVYWYQQGPGQDPQFLISFYEKMQSDKGSIPDRFSAQQFSDYHSELNMSSLELGDSALYFCASSLAQGADTQYFGPGTRLTVL.

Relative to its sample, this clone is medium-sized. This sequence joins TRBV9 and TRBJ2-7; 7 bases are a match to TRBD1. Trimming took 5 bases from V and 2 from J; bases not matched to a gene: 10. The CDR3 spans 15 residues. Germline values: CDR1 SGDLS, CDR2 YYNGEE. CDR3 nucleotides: TGTGCCAGCAGTGAAGGGACAGTCTTTACCTACGAGCAGTACTTC. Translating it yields CASSEGTVFTYEQYF.

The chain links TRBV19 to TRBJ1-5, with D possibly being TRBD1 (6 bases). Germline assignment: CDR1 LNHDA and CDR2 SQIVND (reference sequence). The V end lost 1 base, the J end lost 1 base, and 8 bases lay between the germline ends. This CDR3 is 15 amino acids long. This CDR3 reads CASSIVGASNQPQHF. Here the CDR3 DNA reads TGTGCCAGTAGTATAGTGGGGGCCAGCAATCAGCCCCAGCATTTT.

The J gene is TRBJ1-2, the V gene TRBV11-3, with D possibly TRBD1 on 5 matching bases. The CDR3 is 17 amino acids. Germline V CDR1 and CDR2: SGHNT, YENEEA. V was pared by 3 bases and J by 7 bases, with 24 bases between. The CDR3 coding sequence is TGTGCCAGCAGCTTGGTTTTCTCCGGACGGGGGTATGGTGGCTACACCTTC. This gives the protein CASSLVFSGRGYGGYTF.

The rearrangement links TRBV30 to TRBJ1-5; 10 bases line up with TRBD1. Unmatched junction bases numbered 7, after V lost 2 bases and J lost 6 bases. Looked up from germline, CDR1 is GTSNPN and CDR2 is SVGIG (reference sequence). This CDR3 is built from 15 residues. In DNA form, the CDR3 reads TGTGCCTGGAGTTCGAGACAGGGGGCTACTCAGCCCCAGCATTTT. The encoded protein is CAWSSRQGATQPQHF.

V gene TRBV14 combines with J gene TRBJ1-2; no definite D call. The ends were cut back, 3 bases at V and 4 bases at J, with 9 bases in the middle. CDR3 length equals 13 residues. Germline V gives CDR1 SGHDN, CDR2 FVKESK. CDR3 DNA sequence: TGTGCCAGCAGCCAGCAGTTGGGCTATGGCTACACCTTC. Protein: CASSQQLGYGYTF.

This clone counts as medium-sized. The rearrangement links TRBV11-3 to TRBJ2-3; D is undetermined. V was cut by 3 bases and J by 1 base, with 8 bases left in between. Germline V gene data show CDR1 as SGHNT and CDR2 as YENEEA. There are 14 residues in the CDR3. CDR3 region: CASSLTYGTDTQYF. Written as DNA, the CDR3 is TGTGCCAGCAGCTTGACCTACGGCACAGATACGCAGTATTTT.

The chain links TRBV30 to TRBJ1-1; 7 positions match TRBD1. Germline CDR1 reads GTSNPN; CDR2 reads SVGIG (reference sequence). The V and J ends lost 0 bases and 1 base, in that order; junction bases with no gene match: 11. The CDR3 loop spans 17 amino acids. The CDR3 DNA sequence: TGTGCCTGGAGTGTAGTGGCAGGGGGTGATGCGAACACTGAAGCTTTCTTT. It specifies CAWSVVAGGDANTEAFF.

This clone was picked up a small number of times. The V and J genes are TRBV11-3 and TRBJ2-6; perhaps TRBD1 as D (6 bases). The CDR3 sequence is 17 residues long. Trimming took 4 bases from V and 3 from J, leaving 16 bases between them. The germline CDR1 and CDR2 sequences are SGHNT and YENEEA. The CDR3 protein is CASSSSNTGIGANVLTF. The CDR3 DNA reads TGTGCCAGCAGCTCGTCCAATACAGGGATTGGGGCCAACGTCCTGACTTTC.

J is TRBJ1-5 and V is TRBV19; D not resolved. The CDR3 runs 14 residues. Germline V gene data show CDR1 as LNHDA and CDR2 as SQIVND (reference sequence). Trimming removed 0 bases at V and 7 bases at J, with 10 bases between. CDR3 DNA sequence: TGTGCCAGTAGTATAGAAGGAATACGCCAGCCCCAGCATTTT. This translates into CASSIEGIRQPQHF.